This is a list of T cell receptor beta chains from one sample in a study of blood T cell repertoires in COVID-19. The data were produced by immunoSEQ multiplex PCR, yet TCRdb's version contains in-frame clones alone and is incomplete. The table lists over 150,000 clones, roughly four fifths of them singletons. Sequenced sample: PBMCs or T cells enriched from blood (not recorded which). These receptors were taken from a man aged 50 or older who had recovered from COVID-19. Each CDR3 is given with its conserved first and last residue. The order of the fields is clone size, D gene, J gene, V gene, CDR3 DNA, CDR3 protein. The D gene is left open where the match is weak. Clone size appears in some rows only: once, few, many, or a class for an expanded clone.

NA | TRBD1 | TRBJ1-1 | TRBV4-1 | TGCGCCAGCAGCTTAGGGACAGGGGGCCCTGAAGCTTTCTTT | CASSLGTGGPEAFF
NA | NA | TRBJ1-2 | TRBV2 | TGTGCCAGCATCACACAGGGAAACTATGGCTACACCTTC | CASITQGNYGYTF
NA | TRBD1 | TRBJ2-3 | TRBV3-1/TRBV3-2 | TGTGCCAGCAGCCAAGATCGCCGACAGGGTAAATTCTCAGATACGCAGTATTTT | CASSQDRRQGKFSDTQYF
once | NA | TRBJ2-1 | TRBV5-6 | TGTGCCAGGGAGGACAGTTCGAATGAGCAGTTCTTC | CAREDSSNEQFF
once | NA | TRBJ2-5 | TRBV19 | TGTGCCAGTAGTATTCGGGATAGAGAGACCCAGTACTTC | CASSIRDRETQYF
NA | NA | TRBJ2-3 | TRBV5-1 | TGCGCCAGCAGCTTACCACAGGCGATAACAGATACGCAGTATTTT | CASSLPQAITDTQYF
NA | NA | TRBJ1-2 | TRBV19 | TGTGCCAGTAGTTTCCAACCAAGTGGGGCGAACGGCTACACCTTC | CASSFQPSGANGYTF
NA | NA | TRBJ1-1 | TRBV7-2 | TGTGCCAGCAGCTTAGGACAGGTATTTCACCTGAACACTGAAGCTTTCTTT | CASSLGQVFHLNTEAFF
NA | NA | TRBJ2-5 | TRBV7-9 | TGTGCCAGCAGCTTAGAGAGAGAGAGCGCGGCCCAGTACTTC | CASSLERESAAQYF
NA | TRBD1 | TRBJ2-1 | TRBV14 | TGTGCCAGCAGCCAATTCCAGGGGGCATCGAATGAGCAGTTCTTC | CASSQFQGASNEQFF
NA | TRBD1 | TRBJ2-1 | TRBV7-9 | TGTGCCAGCACCGGGGACAGGTCTTTAGTCTATGAGCAGTTCTTC | CASTGDRSLVYEQFF
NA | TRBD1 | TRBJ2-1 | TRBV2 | TGTGCCAGCAGAGGACAGGGGGGGCGCGGGGAGCAGTTCTTC | CASRGQGGRGEQFF
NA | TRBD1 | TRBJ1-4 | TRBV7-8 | TGTGCCAGCAGCACAGCCACAGGGGGAAACGAAAAACTGTTTTTT | CASSTATGGNEKLFF
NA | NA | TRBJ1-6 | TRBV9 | TGTGCCAGCAGCGTAGTAGCAGAACCCTATAATTCACCCCTCCACTTT | CASSVVAEPYNSPLHF
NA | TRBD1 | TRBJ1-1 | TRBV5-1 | TGCGCCAGCAGGGGACAGGGTAACACTGAAGCTTTCTTT | CASRGQGNTEAFF
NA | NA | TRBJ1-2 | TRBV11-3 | TGTGCCAGCAGCTTGAACCCAGCTAACTATGGCTACACCTTC | CASSLNPANYGYTF
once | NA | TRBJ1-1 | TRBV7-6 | TGTGCCAGCAGCTTATCCTCAGGCGGGGCTGGCACTGAAGCTTTCTTT | CASSLSSGGAGTEAFF
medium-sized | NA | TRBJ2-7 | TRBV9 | TGTGCCAGCAGCCCTCAGGGGTACAACGAGCAGTACTTC | CASSPQGYNEQYF
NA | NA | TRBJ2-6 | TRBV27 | TGTGCCAGCAGTTTCCTTAGCTCTGGGGCCAACGTCCTGACTTTC | CASSFLSSGANVLTF
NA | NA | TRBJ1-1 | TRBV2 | TGTGCCAGCAGTGAGCGGTCTGAAGCTTTCTTT | CASSERSEAFF